One and the same sample provided the 14 T cell receptor beta chains below, sequenced in a study of T-cell reconstitution after alpha-beta-depleted transplantation in children (dated by TCRdb to about 2016). The receptor library was made with PCR. The run used an Illumina HiSeq 2500. TCR library preparation used molecular barcoding, with unique molecular identifiers applied to normalize quantification of the TCRbeta repertoire. The public reads were run again by TCRdb, first through fastp at Q25 and then through MiXCR, and only productive beta chains were kept. All rows with the same CDR3 protein become a single entry with the most common DNA and genes. The sample yields 530,000 or so distinct CDR3 sequences; 25% to 30% were counted once. Clones ranked in the top ten supply approximately 33% of the sample. The meaning of the sample's treatment or condition label: allogeneic hematopoietic cell transplantation with graft depleted of TCRalphabeta T cells and CD19 B cells.

The sequences come from PBMCs, collected before TCRalphabeta/CD19-depleted stem cell transplant. These receptors all come from a boy younger than two with Wiskott-Aldrich syndrome, due to receive a stem cell transplant.

The rearrangement uses TRBV5-1 and TRBJ2-2, with 10 bases matching TRBD1. The V segment lost 4 bases and the J segment 7 bases; nucleotides outside the gene matches: 7. The CDR3 runs 15 residues. The germline V gene has CDR1 SGHRS and CDR2 YFSETQ. CDR3 loop: CASSPVTGGNGELFF. CDR3 nucleotide sequence: TGCGCCAGCAGCCCAGTGACAGGGGGCAACGGGGAGCTGTTTTTT.

Only one count was recorded for this clonotype. V gene TRBV21-1 combines with J gene TRBJ2-5; the tabulated D call, TRBD1, remains unverified against the DNA. TRBV21-1 is a listed pseudogene. The CDR3 sequence is 15 residues long. In DNA form, the CDR3 reads TGTGCCAGCAGTTTGACAGGGGGTATCCAAGAGACCCAGTACTTC. It codes for CASSLTGGIQETQYF.

This sequence joins TRBV29-1 and TRBJ2-5, with TRBD2 matching over 8 bases. Germline loops: CDR1 SQVTM, CDR2 ANQGSEA. J lost 5 bases, V lost 3 bases, and 8 bases had no gene match. This CDR3 spans 14 amino acids. In DNA form, the CDR3 reads TGCAGCGTTGACGGTCCGGGAGGGACGGAGACCCAGTACTTC. Its protein is CSVDGPGGTETQYF.

This sequence joins TRBV5-1 and TRBJ2-7; 16 bases fit TRBD2. From germline, CDR1 is SGHRS and CDR2 YFSETQ. The CDR3 extends over 17 amino acids. The J segment lost 0 bases and the V segment lost 3 bases, leaving 3 bases of the junction unmatched. The DNA for the CDR3 is TGCGCCAGCAGCTGGGGACTAGCGGGAGGGCCCTCCTACGAGCAGTACTTC. Translating it yields CASSWGLAGGPSYEQYF.

This clonotype has a count of ten or more. The genes are TRBV20-1 and TRBJ2-7; D unclear. This CDR3 is built from 13 residues. The germline V gene has CDR1 DFQATT and CDR2 SNEGSKA (reference sequence). V was clipped by 5 bases and J by 2 bases, with 13 bases between them. CDR3 DNA: TGCAGTGCTCCGGGCCTTCTAACCTACGAGCAGTACTTC. It is translated as CSAPGLLTYEQYF.

The chain couples TRBV2 to TRBJ2-1; 10 bases map to TRBD2. The CDR3 is made up of 13 amino acids. Germline values: CDR1 SNHLY, CDR2 FYNNEI. V dropped 9 bases and J dropped 9; count of bases not matched to a gene: 8. CDR3 residues: CASSSGSSPEQFF. The CDR3 bases are TGTGCCAGTTCTAGCGGGAGTTCCCCTGAGCAGTTCTTC.

The V and J genes are TRBV13 and TRBJ2-1; no clear D gene. The CDR3 extends over 14 amino acids. Germline lookup yields CDR1 PRHDT and CDR2 FYEKMQ (reference sequence). Trimming removed 4 bases at V and 6 bases at J, with 13 bases between. This CDR3 is CASSSHISGNEQFF. The CDR3 DNA follows: TGTGCCAGCAGCTCGCACATCTCCGGCAATGAGCAGTTCTTC.

The table lists this clonotype with a count of one. The chain joins TRBV6-1 to TRBJ2-2, with 7 positions matching TRBD1. The V segment lost 6 bases and the J segment 3 bases; nucleotides outside the gene matches: 7. The CDR3 length is 15 residues. Germline V CDR1 and CDR2: MNHNS, SASEGT. CDR3 in DNA: TGTGCCAGCAGGCAGGACAGGTTCTACACCGGGGAGCTGTTTTTT. Its translation is CASRQDRFYTGELFF.

This clonotype was counted a few times. This chain uses TRBV28 with TRBJ2-5; 9 bases line up with TRBD1. This CDR3 has 15 residues. V gave up 7 bases and J gave up 5 bases; unmatched junction bases: 11. Germline V gene sequence: CDR1 MDHEN, CDR2 SYDVKM. CDR3 sequence reads: CASTSGGGTGETQYF. The CDR3 coding sequence is TGTGCCAGCACCTCGGGTGGTGGGACAGGGGAGACCCAGTACTTC.

The sample holds a few counts of this clonotype. The V call is TRBV20-1, the J call TRBJ2-5, with a possible D match to TRBD1 (6 bases). CDR1 and CDR2 from the germline V gene are DFQATT and SNEGSKA (reference sequence). The CDR3 consists of 14 residues. V was pared by 3 bases and J by 5 bases, with 16 bases between. The CDR3 is CSASRGPTLETQYF. Here the CDR3 DNA reads TGCAGTGCTAGCAGGGGCCCCACATTGGAGACCCAGTACTTC.

This clonotype showed up just a few times. J is TRBJ1-1 and V is TRBV28; the match to TRBD1 covers 7 bases. Trimming removed 9 bases from V and 5 bases from J; junction bases left unmatched: 9. The CDR3 is made up of 13 amino acids. Germline loops: CDR1 MDHEN, CDR2 SYDVKM. The CDR3 here is CASCEGGWTEAFF. DNA for the CDR3: TGTGCCAGTTGTGAAGGGGGCTGGACTGAAGCTTTCTTT.

This clonotype was seen repeatedly, ten times or more. The J gene is TRBJ2-7, the V gene TRBV5-1; the match to TRBD2 covers 9 bases. Germline V CDR1 and CDR2: SGHRS, YFSETQ. This CDR3 spans 14 amino acids. Unmatched junction bases numbered 0, after V lost 0 bases and J lost 2 bases. The CDR3 reads CASSLASGTYEQYF. The CDR3 bases are TGCGCCAGCAGCTTGGCTAGCGGGACCTACGAGCAGTACTTC.

The gene calls are TRBV3-1 and TRBJ1-1; D is undetermined. From germline, CDR1 is LGHDT and CDR2 YNNKEL (reference sequence). The CDR3 has 15 residues. Trimming removed 1 base from V and 1 base from J, with 10 bases in between. This CDR3 is CASSQVSFPNTEAFF. The DNA for the CDR3 is TGTGCCAGCAGCCAAGTCTCCTTCCCGAACACTGAAGCTTTCTTT.

This chain connects TRBV28 to TRBJ1-2, with D tentatively TRBD1 (5 bases). From germline, CDR1 is MDHEN and CDR2 SYDVKM. V dropped 3 bases and J dropped 4 bases, with 15 bases sitting between them. CDR3 length: 15 amino acids. The CDR3 here is CASSFPSLGGYGYTF. The CDR3 DNA reads as TGTGCCAGCAGTTTCCCCAGCCTGGGGGGCTATGGCTACACCTTC.